The sample holds many counts of the clone carrying this TCR beta chain. The data were taken from a study of neurological immune-mediated disorders. TCRdb ran MiXCR on the 5' RACE reads and lists one entry per CDR3 protein. The table includes 95,000 or so distinct CDR3 sequences, roughly 3.5% detected once. V lost 0 bases and J 6 bases, leaving 5 bases between the germline ends. This CDR3 has 11 residues. Per the germline V gene, CDR1 is SQVTM and CDR2 is ANQGSEA. Sequenced input: PBMCs. The TCR sequence derives from a woman aged 18-35 years with multiple sclerosis. This chain links TRBV29-1 with TRBJ1-1; D is unresolved. For the CDR3, the DNA is TGCAGCGTTGAAGACACAGCTGAAGCTTTCTTT. It encodes CSVEDTAEAFF. Variable domain in full (rest from reference TRBV29-1 and TRBJ1-1): SAVISQKPSRDICQRGTSLTIQCQVDSQVTMMFWYRQQPGQSLTLIATANQGSEATYESGFVIDKFPISRPNLTFSTLTVSNMSPEDSSIYLCSVEDTAEAFFGQGTRLTVV.